Below are 32 T cell receptor beta chains sequenced from a single sample in a study of blood T cells in healthy people across ages. A second PCR of roughly 7 to 11 cycles used a sample-barcoded 5' primer and a J-beta primer mix. TCRdb independently ran MiXCR on the 5' RACE reads; one entry per CDR3 protein. This sample yields 1.5 million to 1.8 million distinct CDR3 sequences, of which under 55% are seen a single time; over 3.5% belongs to the top ten. Sequences were obtained from blood. The receptors were gathered from a woman younger than 35 in good health.

The rearrangement joins TRBV7-2 to TRBJ1-2; D remains ambiguous. The CDR3 extends over 15 amino acids. Trimming cost V 7 bases and J 1 base, with 16 bases left between them. Germline assignment: CDR1 SGHTA and CDR2 FQGNSA. The CDR3 region has the DNA TGTGCCAGCATCCCCAGCACGAGTGGTAACTATGGCTACACCTTC. Protein: CASIPSTSGNYGYTF.

The chain uses TRBV18 and TRBJ2-5, with 7 bases lining up with TRBD1. The V gene's germline CDR1 is KGHSH and CDR2 LQKENI. This CDR3 has 14 residues. Trimming at V came to 4 bases and at J to 5 bases, leaving 7 bases not matched to a gene. The CDR3 bases are TGTGCCAGCTCACTTCACAGGGGTCGGGAGACCCAGTACTTC. This gives the protein CASSLHRGRETQYF.

The gene calls are TRBV29-1 and TRBJ1-4, with D unresolved. The V gene lost 4 bases and the J gene lost 4 bases, with 7 bases spanning the gap. The CDR3 has 12 residues. Per germline, CDR1 SQVTM and CDR2 ANQGSEA. The chain's CDR3 is CSVAGHNEKLFF. The CDR3 DNA is TGCAGCGTTGCTGGGCATAATGAAAAACTGTTTTTT.

The V and J genes are TRBV20-1 and TRBJ1-6; D is possibly TRBD1 (6 bases). The CDR3 consists of 12 residues. Germline CDR1 DFQATT, CDR2 SNEGSKA (reference sequence). The CDR3 reads CSTGSENSPLHF. The CDR3 coding sequence is TGCAGCACAGGGTCGGAAAATTCACCCCTCCACTTT.

The count of this clonotype is one. This chain uses TRBV3-1 with TRBJ2-5; perhaps TRBD1 as D (6 bases). V was shortened by 4 bases and J by 11 bases, with 26 bases between the two germline ends. The CDR3 has 16 residues. CDR1 and CDR2 from the germline V gene are LGHDT and YNNKEL (reference sequence). The CDR3 reads CASSPPPGTLAGEQYF. The CDR3 nucleotides read TGTGCCAGCAGCCCACCTCCCGGGACATTGGCTGGTGAGCAGTACTTC.

DNA for the CDR3: TGTGCCAGCTCACCCGGAGGGAGTAGCGCAGATACGCAGTATTTT. It encodes CASSPGGSSADTQYF. V usage is TRBV18 and J usage is TRBJ2-3, with D tentatively TRBD2 (6 bases). Trimming stripped 3 bases from V and 4 bases from J, with 14 bases between. Per germline, CDR1 KGHSH and CDR2 LQKENI. CDR3 size: 15 residues.

The chain combines TRBV19 with TRBJ1-1; 7 positions match TRBD1. Unmatched junction bases numbered 6, after V lost 7 bases and J lost 1 base. The V gene's germline CDR1 is LNHDA and CDR2 SQIVND (reference sequence). The CDR3 extends over 14 amino acids. The CDR3 bases are TGTGCCAGTACCACGACAGGGAGGAACACTGAAGCTTTCTTT. Translation gives CASTTTGRNTEAFF. The full variable domain, in which reference TRBV19 and TRBJ1-1 provide the parts outside the CDR3, is DGGITQSPKYLFRKEGQNVTLSCEQNLNHDAMYWYRQDPGQGLRLIYYSQIVNDFQKGDIAEGYSVSREKKESFPLTVTSAQKNPTAFYLCASTTTGRNTEAFFGQGTRLTVV.

The V and J genes are TRBV27 and TRBJ2-7; D unclear. Germline assignment: CDR1 MNHEY and CDR2 SMNVEV (reference sequence). The CDR3 consists of 13 residues. Trimming removed 6 bases at V and 0 bases at J, with 9 bases between. The CDR3: CASRQENSYEQYF. The CDR3 DNA follows: TGTGCCAGCAGACAAGAGAACTCCTACGAGCAGTACTTC.

The chain carries TRBV5-1 and TRBJ1-2; no definite D call. There are 13 residues in the CDR3. With 0 bases removed from V and 8 bases from J, the gap between germline ends came to 11 bases. The germline V gene has CDR1 SGHRS and CDR2 YFSETQ. CDR3 sequence reads: CASSLDSYSGYTF. CDR3 coding DNA: TGCGCCAGCAGCTTGGACTCGTATTCCGGCTACACCTTC.

V gene TRBV10-3 combines with J gene TRBJ1-2, with D possibly matching TRBD1 (5 bases). This CDR3 has 15 residues. The germline V gene encodes CDR1 ENHRY and CDR2 SYGVKD. Trimming cost V 4 bases and J 6 bases, with 18 bases left between them. The CDR3 spells CAISASRDLANGYTF. CDR3 in DNA: TGTGCCATCAGTGCGTCCCGGGACTTGGCTAATGGCTACACCTTC.

This clonotype was recorded a few times. The J gene is TRBJ1-2, the V gene TRBV20-1; D remains ambiguous. This CDR3 contains 11 residues. The V gene's germline CDR1 is DFQATT and CDR2 SNEGSKA (reference sequence). V gave up 1 base and J gave up 7 bases, with 7 bases separating them. The CDR3 sequence is CSARGSGGYTF. The CDR3 nucleotides read TGCAGTGCTAGAGGGTCGGGTGGCTACACCTTC.

V is TRBV24-1 and J is TRBJ2-3; no reliable D call. In germline, CDR1 is KGHDR, CDR2 SFDVKD. CDR3 length: 14 residues. The V end was cut by 5 bases, the J end by 5 bases, with 13 bases between. CDR3 in DNA: TGTGCCACCAGTGGTCTGGGTGGGAAAGATACGCAGTATTTT. Its translation is CATSGLGGKDTQYF.

The rearrangement uses TRBV5-1 and TRBJ2-1; tentative D call: TRBD2 (6 bases). Trimming took 0 bases from V and 8 from J, leaving 12 bases between them. The CDR3 extends over 14 amino acids. Germline V CDR1 and CDR2: SGHRS, YFSETQ. The CDR3 DNA sequence: TGCGCCAGCAGCTTGGCGGGAGCGATAGATGAGCAGTTCTTC. Amino acid sequence: CASSLAGAIDEQFF.

This clonotype was found a few times. The chain employs TRBV3-1 and TRBJ2-7, with no clear D. The CDR3 runs 14 residues. Trimming pared 0 bases from V and 6 bases from J, leaving 12 bases between. CDR1 and CDR2 (germline): LGHDT, YNNKEL (reference sequence). CDR3 loop: CASSQEAGPPEQYF. The CDR3, as DNA: TGTGCCAGCAGCCAAGAGGCAGGACCGCCCGAGCAGTACTTC.

The chain links TRBV18 to TRBJ2-1; D is possibly TRBD1 or TRBD2 (6 bases each). Looked up from germline, CDR1 is KGHSH and CDR2 is LQKENI. The CDR3 has 16 amino acids. Trimming shortened V by 0 bases and J by 7 bases, and 16 bases separated the two germline ends. The CDR3 loop reads CASSPPVRGVRNEQFF. In nucleotides, the CDR3 is TGTGCCAGCTCACCACCGGTGAGGGGGGTTCGGAATGAGCAGTTCTTC.

There are a few counts of this clonotype. This chain uses TRBV29-1 with TRBJ1-5; the D gene is possibly TRBD1 (6 bases). Trimming removed 6 bases at V and 7 bases at J, with 19 bases between. The CDR3 has 14 residues. From germline, CDR1 is SQVTM and CDR2 ANQGSEA. CDR3 residues: CSVATGKAQQPQHF. The CDR3, as DNA: TGCAGCGTGGCTACAGGGAAAGCGCAGCAGCCCCAGCATTTT.

The gene calls are TRBV15 and TRBJ2-4; perhaps TRBD2 as D (6 bases). CDR3 length: 15 residues. The germline CDR1 and CDR2 sequences are LNHNV and YYDKDF (reference sequence). The V and J ends lost 0 bases and 10 bases respectively, with 16 bases between them. The CDR3 here is CATSRDGGSGLIQYF. The DNA of the CDR3 is TGTGCCACCAGCAGAGATGGTGGTAGCGGTTTAATTCAGTACTTC.

The chain uses TRBV12-3 or TRBV12-4 and TRBJ1-4; 7 bases are a match to TRBD1. There are 15 residues in the CDR3. The V gene end was trimmed by 6 bases and the J gene end by 5 bases; junction bases not matched to a gene: 9. CDR3 nucleotide sequence: TGTGCCAGCAGCCTCCCCGGGACAGACAATGAAAAACTGTTTTTT. It encodes CASSLPGTDNEKLFF.

As to this clonotype: One junction end disagrees with the germline gene, perhaps due to a read error. The rearrangement links TRBV4-2 to TRBJ2-1; TRBD1 might be the D (5 bases). The CDR3 spans 11 residues. The germline CDR1 and CDR2 sequences are LGHNA and YNFKEQ. The CDR3 DNA follows: TGTGCCGGCAGCCAAAGGGGTGAGCAGTTCTTC. Protein: CAGSQRGEQFF.

The chain employs TRBV5-8 and TRBJ1-2; maybe TRBD1 (5 bases). Looked up from germline, CDR1 is SGHTS and CDR2 is YDEGEE. Trimming pared 0 bases from V and 8 bases from J, leaving 20 bases between. CDR3 length equals 16 residues. The CDR3 DNA is TGTGCCAGCAGCTTGGAGGTCGGCAGGGAATCGACGGGCTACACCTTC. It encodes CASSLEVGRESTGYTF.

The chain links TRBV27 to TRBJ1-2; no definite D call. The V end was cut by 6 bases, the J end by 3 bases, with 14 bases between. Germline V lookup: CDR1 MNHEY, CDR2 SMNVEV (reference sequence). The CDR3 covers 14 residues. The CDR3 nucleotides read TGTGCCAGCAGCCGGGGATGGGGTGACTATGGCTACACCTTC. Protein: CASSRGWGDYGYTF.

The sample holds many counts of this clonotype. The rearrangement joins TRBV29-1 to TRBJ2-1, with D possibly TRBD1 on 5 matching bases. This CDR3 contains 12 residues. Per the germline V gene, CDR1 is SQVTM and CDR2 is ANQGSEA. The germline V and J ends were trimmed by 6 bases and 3 bases, with 9 bases remaining between them. The CDR3 DNA reads TGCAGCGTCACAGGATTCTACAATGAGCAGTTCTTC. Translation gives CSVTGFYNEQFF.

This clonotype occurred many times. The chain is built from TRBV25-1 and TRBJ2-7; 11 bases agree with TRBD1. CDR1 is MGHDK, CDR2 SYGVNS, per germline. V dropped 4 bases and J dropped 4; count of bases not matched to a gene: 24. This CDR3 region has 21 residues. Written as DNA, the CDR3 is TGTGCCAGCAGTGTATCAGGCCCCTCGGACAGGGGGCCCGTGGGCCCATACGAGCAGTACTTC. Residues: CASSVSGPSDRGPVGPYEQYF.

The rearrangement uses TRBV20-1 and TRBJ2-1; 9 bases agree with TRBD2. After removal of 5 bases from V and 4 bases from J, the junction contained 9 bases not matched to a gene. Germline V lookup: CDR1 DFQATT, CDR2 SNEGSKA (reference sequence). The CDR3 runs 15 residues. CDR3 nucleotide sequence: TGCAGTGCTCAACCCGAGACTAGCGGTTACAATGAGCAGTTCTTC. Translated, it gives CSAQPETSGYNEQFF.

The V gene is TRBV4-3, the J gene TRBJ1-4; 7 bases match TRBD1. The CDR3 covers 15 residues. The V gene end was trimmed by 3 bases and the J gene end by 5 bases; junction bases not matched to a gene: 6. Germline V gives CDR1 LGHNA, CDR2 YSLEER. CDR3 residues: CASSQAGTANEKLFF. Here the CDR3 DNA reads TGCGCCAGCAGCCAGGCCGGGACAGCAAATGAAAAACTGTTTTTT.

This chain joins TRBV4-3 and TRBJ2-7, with TRBD2 matching over 10 bases. Germline CDR1 is LGHNA and CDR2 is YSLEER. The CDR3 extends over 15 amino acids. With 3 bases clipped from V and 3 bases from J, the junction kept 5 bases outside the gene matches. The CDR3 reads CASSQNIAGGYEQYF. CDR3 DNA sequence: TGCGCCAGCAGCCAGAACATAGCGGGAGGCTACGAGCAGTACTTC.

This clonotype was detected only a few times. The J gene is TRBJ1-1, the V gene TRBV6-1, with D possibly TRBD1 on 6 matching bases. Germline V gene lookup returns CDR1 MNHNS and CDR2 SASEGT. V dropped 7 bases and J dropped 0 bases, with 24 bases sitting between them. The CDR3 runs to 18 residues. The CDR3 loop reads CASKSSGEGLLMNTEAFF. CDR3 nucleotide sequence: TGTGCCAGCAAAAGCTCAGGGGAGGGCCTGCTTATGAACACTGAAGCTTTCTTT.

This clonotype was seen only a few times. DNA of the CDR3: TGTGCCATCAGCGGACTGCTAGGTGAAGCTTTCTTT. The encoded protein is CAISGLLGEAFF. V gene TRBV10-3 combines with J gene TRBJ1-1; unclear D gene. V was cut by 6 bases and J by 7 bases, with 12 bases left in between. CDR3 length: 12 residues. Germline CDR1 is ENHRY and CDR2 is SYGVKD.

V and J are TRBV6-2 or TRBV6-3 and TRBJ2-5; no clear D. The J call may be in error: the DNA end matches TRBJ2-1 better. The CDR3 covers 12 residues. CDR1 is MNHEY and CDR2 is SVGEGT in the germline V gene. CDR3 residues: CASSQSQETQFF. CDR3 nucleotide sequence: TGTGCCAGCAGCCAATCTCAGGAGACCCAGTTCTTC.

The chain has TRBV6-2 or TRBV6-3 and TRBJ2-7; 9 bases line up with TRBD2. The V gene's germline CDR1 is MNHEY and CDR2 SVGEGT. This CDR3 spans 17 amino acids. The V and J ends lost 6 bases and 2 bases, in that order; junction bases with no gene match: 14. CDR3 protein: CASSRAFSGGDTYEQYF. The DNA of the CDR3 is TGTGCCAGCAGCCGCGCCTTTAGCGGGGGCGATACCTACGAGCAGTACTTC.

This chain connects TRBV28 to TRBJ2-1; 7 nucleotides match TRBD2. Trimming at V came to 3 bases and at J to 9 bases, leaving 5 bases not matched to a gene. CDR3 length: 13 amino acids. CDR1 and CDR2 (germline): MDHEN, SYDVKM. This CDR3 is CASSFHTGGEQFF. DNA for the CDR3: TGTGCCAGCAGTTTCCACACGGGAGGTGAGCAGTTCTTC.

The chain combines TRBV12-3 or TRBV12-4 with TRBJ1-5; maybe TRBD1 (6 bases). The V end was cut by 6 bases, the J end by 6 bases, with 15 bases between. This CDR3 comprises 14 residues. The chain's CDR3 is CASREQTGSQPQHF. In DNA form, the CDR3 reads TGTGCCAGCAGAGAACAGACAGGTTCTCAGCCCCAGCATTTT.